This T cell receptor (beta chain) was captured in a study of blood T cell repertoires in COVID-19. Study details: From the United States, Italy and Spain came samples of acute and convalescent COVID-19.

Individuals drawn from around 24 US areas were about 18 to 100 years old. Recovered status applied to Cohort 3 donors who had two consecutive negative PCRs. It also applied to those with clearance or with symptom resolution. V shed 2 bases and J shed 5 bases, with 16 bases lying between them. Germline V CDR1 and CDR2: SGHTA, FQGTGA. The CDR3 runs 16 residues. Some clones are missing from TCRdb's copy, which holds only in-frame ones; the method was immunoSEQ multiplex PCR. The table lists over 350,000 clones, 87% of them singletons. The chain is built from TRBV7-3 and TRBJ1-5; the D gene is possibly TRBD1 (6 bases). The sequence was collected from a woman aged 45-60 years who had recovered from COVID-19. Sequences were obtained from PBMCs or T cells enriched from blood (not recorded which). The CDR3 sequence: CASSLRVGTTYQPQHF. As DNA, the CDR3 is TGTGCCAGCAGCTTACGAGTAGGGACAACTTATCAGCCCCAGCATTTT. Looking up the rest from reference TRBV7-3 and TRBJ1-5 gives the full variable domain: GAGVSQTPSNKVTEKGKYVELRCDPISGHTALYWYRQSLGQGPEFLIYFQGTGAADDSGLPNDRFFAVRPEGSVSTLKIQRTERGDSAVYLCASSLRVGTTYQPQHFGDGTRLSIL.